The 4 T cell receptor beta chains reported below all come from one sample, sequenced in a study of read filtering for tumor transcriptome and immune sequencing. Molecular barcoded adaptors covering alpha/delta and beta/gamma chains were used on 400 to 450 ng RNA. TCRdb analysed the reads with MiXCR anew, one entry per CDR3 protein. The sample consists of 65,000 or so distinct CDR3 sequences, roughly 19% of them appearing once. Sequences were obtained from a population of CD138-negative cells sorted from bone marrow. Source of these receptors: a donor at least 40 years old with multiple myeloma.

A remark on this clonotype: One end of the junction fails to match germline, which may point to a read error. V usage is TRBV5-5 and J usage is TRBJ1-1; D perhaps matches TRBD1 (6 bases). Germline CDR1 SGHKS, CDR2 YYEKEE (reference sequence). This CDR3 is 14 amino acids long. DNA of the CDR3: TGTGCCAGCGGCCTTCAAGGTGGGGACACTGGAGCTTTCTTT. Its translation is CASGLQGGDTGAFF.

This clonotype was counted only a few times. The J gene is TRBJ1-5, the V gene TRBV5-6; 11 nucleotides agree with TRBD1. Trimming cost V 3 bases and J 0 bases; bases outside gene matches: 5. Germline V gene lookup returns CDR1 SGHDT and CDR2 YYEEEE. The CDR3 has 17 amino acids. For the CDR3, the DNA is TGTGCCAGCAGCTCACGGACAGGGGGCTATAGCAATCAGCCCCAGCATTTT. This encodes CASSSRTGGYSNQPQHF.

This clonotype occurred a few times. The V and J genes are TRBV4-1 and TRBJ1-1; maybe TRBD1 (6 bases). The CDR3 runs 16 residues. The germline CDR1 and CDR2 sequences are MGHRA and YSYEKL. Trimming removed 6 bases from V and 0 bases from J, with 17 bases in between. This CDR3 is CASRPFTGGMNTEAFF. The CDR3, as DNA: TGCGCCAGCAGACCGTTCACCGGGGGCATGAACACTGAAGCTTTCTTT.

This clonotype was recorded a few times. The chain has TRBV7-8 and TRBJ1-5, with D maybe TRBD1 (5 bases). From germline, CDR1 is SGHVS and CDR2 FQNEAQ. The V and J ends lost 3 bases and 0 bases respectively, with 12 bases between them. This CDR3 contains 16 residues. The CDR3 nucleotides read TGTGCCAGCAGCTTCGGGTTTACAGGTAGCAATCAGCCCCAGCATTTT. Translation: CASSFGFTGSNQPQHF. Supplemented by reference TRBV7-8 and TRBJ1-5, the full variable domain reads GAGVSQSPRYKVAKRGQDVALRCDPISGHVSLFWYQQALGQGPEFLTYFQNEAQLDKSGLPSDRFFAERPEGSVSTLKIQRTQQEDSAVYLCASSFGFTGSNQPQHFGDGTRLSIL.